What follows are 29 T cell receptor beta chains derived from one specimen sequenced in a study of PD-1 blockade in classical Hodgkin lymphoma. Each patient relapsed following autologous stem cell transplantation, and prior brentuximab vedotin exposure differed. Applied to thawed PBMCs, magnetic negative selection was the method used to isolate CD8+ T cells. Sequencing used immunoSEQ multiplex PCR; TCRdb keeps in-frame clones, though not all of them. The sample yields roughly 11,000 clones, approximately 88% seen once. The sample consisted of CD8+ T cells from blood, taken at baseline. Receptors were obtained from a human donor with classical Hodgkin lymphoma.

The V and J genes are TRBV21-1 and TRBJ1-5. TRBV21-1 is flagged as a pseudogene. This CDR3 is built from 19 residues. CDR3 in DNA: TGTGCCAGCAAAAATTTGGGGTCGGGGGAAAAAGGTAGCAATCAGCCCCAGCATTTT. Translating gives CASKNLGSGEKGSNQPQHF.

This clone was observed once. The chain uses TRBV6-5 and TRBJ1-5; TRBD1 might be the D (5 bases). The CDR3 length is 15 residues. Trimming pared 0 bases from V and 6 bases from J, leaving 12 bases between. Germline lookup yields CDR1 MNHEY and CDR2 SVGAGI. CDR3 DNA: TGTGCCAGCAGTTACTCGTCGGAAAGGGGTCAGCCCCAGCATTTT. Its protein product is CASSYSSERGQPQHF.

The chain recombines TRBV7-2 with TRBJ2-3; tentative D call: TRBD1 (6 bases). Trimming cost V 4 bases and J 2 bases, with 13 bases left between them. This CDR3 is built from 15 residues. Germline CDR1 SGHTA, CDR2 FQGNSA. CDR3 region: CASSSSGVNTDTQYF. In DNA, the CDR3 is TGTGCCAGCAGCTCCTCAGGGGTCAACACAGATACGCAGTATTTT.

The gene calls are TRBV19 and TRBJ2-7; 13 nucleotides match TRBD2. The CDR3 sequence is 21 residues long. Germline lookup yields CDR1 LNHDA and CDR2 SQIVND (reference sequence). Germline trimming cut 5 bases from V and 3 bases from J; bases unmatched to any gene: 22. The CDR3 here is CASSSTGTSGTLTGNLYEQYF. CDR3 bases: TGTGCCAGTAGTTCGACCGGGACTAGCGGGACCCTAACCGGTAACCTCTACGAGCAGTACTTC.

Concerning this clone: Other DNA sequences in this specimen translate into the identical CDR3. The chain joins TRBV25-1 to TRBJ2-5, with 8 bases identical to TRBD2. Germline assignment: CDR1 MGHDK and CDR2 SYGVNS. This CDR3 is built from 15 residues. J gave up 1 base and V 2 bases, and 3 bases lay outside the gene matches. CDR3 region: CASSEPTSGQETQYF. The CDR3 DNA sequence: TGTGCCAGCAGTGAACCCACTAGCGGCCAAGAGACCCAGTACTTC.

This chain connects TRBV7-9 to TRBJ2-7; the match to TRBD1 covers 9 bases. This CDR3 is built from 16 residues. Germline V gives CDR1 SEHNR, CDR2 FQNEAQ (reference sequence). Trimming took 5 bases from V and 6 from J; bases not matched to a gene: 14. The CDR3 DNA sequence: TGTGCCAGCAGCCCTAAGGGGACAGGGAAAAGGTTCGAGCAGTACTTC. Amino acids: CASSPKGTGKRFEQYF.

The chain links TRBV5-6 to TRBJ2-7; TRBD2 agrees at 10 bases. V dropped 4 bases and J dropped 2; count of bases not matched to a gene: 9. The CDR3 extends over 16 amino acids. Looked up from germline, CDR1 is SGHDT and CDR2 is YYEEEE. CDR3 protein: CASSHLSGRQPYEQYF. CDR3 in DNA: TGTGCCAGCAGCCATCTTAGCGGGAGGCAACCCTACGAGCAGTACTTC. The whole variable domain, remainder taken from reference TRBV5-6 and TRBJ2-7, is DAGVTQSPTHLIKTRGQQVTLRCSPKSGHDTVSWYQQALGQGPQFIFQYYEEEERQRGNFPDRFSGHQFPNYSSELNVNALLLGDSALYLCASSHLSGRQPYEQYFGPGTRLTVT.

The table lists this clone with a few counts. This sequence joins TRBV28 and TRBJ1-1, with 10 nucleotides matching TRBD1. The germline V gene has CDR1 MDHEN and CDR2 SYDVKM. Germline trimming cut 11 bases from V and 3 bases from J; bases unmatched to any gene: 6. The CDR3 loop spans 13 amino acids. CDR3: CAGKDRGYTEAFF. DNA for the CDR3: TGTGCCGGGAAGGACAGGGGGTACACTGAAGCTTTCTTT. The entire variable domain, with the rest obtained from reference TRBV28 and TRBJ1-1, is as follows: DVKVTQSSRYLVKRTGEKVFLECVQDMDHENMFWYRQDPGLGLRLIYFSYDVKMKEKGDIPEGYSVSREKKERFSLILESASTNQTSMYLCAGKDRGYTEAFFGQGTRLTVV.

The chain is built from TRBV4-1 and TRBJ2-7; 9 nucleotides match TRBD1. Trimming cost V 5 bases and J 6 bases; bases outside gene matches: 8. CDR1 and CDR2 (germline): MGHRA, YSYEKL. The CDR3 covers 14 residues. The DNA for the CDR3 is TGCGCCAGCAGCTACGGGACAGGGAAGGGCGAGCAGTACTTC. Translation gives CASSYGTGKGEQYF.

This clone was observed once. This chain joins TRBV27 and TRBJ1-1; 7 positions match TRBD1. The CDR3 is 14 amino acids. After removal of 3 bases from V and 4 bases from J, the junction contained 5 bases not matched to a gene. The germline V gene encodes CDR1 MNHEY and CDR2 SMNVEV (reference sequence). CDR3 bases: TGTGCCAGCAGTTTCTCAGGGGGTATCACTGAAGCTTTCTTT. Its translation: CASSFSGGITEAFF.

The rearrangement links TRBV13 to TRBJ2-7; 8 bases agree with TRBD1. The length of the CDR3 is 17 residues. The trim removed 4 bases at V and 3 bases at J, leaving 14 bases unmatched. Looked up from germline, CDR1 is PRHDT and CDR2 is FYEKMQ (reference sequence). Written as DNA, the CDR3 is TGTGCCAGCAGCTCAACACCCCCCTCGGGACAGGACTACGAGCAGTACTTC. It specifies CASSSTPPSGQDYEQYF.

This clone was recorded only once. This sequence joins TRBV6-1 and TRBJ2-3, with D tentatively TRBD1 (6 bases). The V end lost 6 bases, the J end lost 3 bases, and 10 bases lay between the germline ends. This CDR3 spans 13 amino acids. Germline loops: CDR1 MNHNS, CDR2 SASEGT. DNA of the CDR3: TGTGCCAGCAGCCTTACAGGGACAGATACGCAGTATTTT. Translating gives CASSLTGTDTQYF.

The V and J genes are TRBV4-3 and TRBJ2-2; D not resolved. Between the trimmed V and J ends, which lost 4 bases and 5 bases, there was a span of 14 bases. The CDR3 runs 15 residues. Germline V gives CDR1 LGHNA, CDR2 YSLEER. The chain's CDR3 is CASSPGVLWTGELFF. In DNA form, the CDR3 reads TGCGCCAGCAGCCCAGGAGTCCTATGGACCGGGGAGCTGTTTTTT.

J is TRBJ1-1 and V is TRBV7-9; tentative D call: TRBD1 (5 bases). This CDR3 is built from 14 residues. Germline V lookup: CDR1 SEHNR, CDR2 FQNEAQ (reference sequence). V lost 8 bases, J lost 5 bases, and 18 bases lay in between. DNA for the CDR3: TGTGCCAGCCTCCCAGTCCCGGGGGGGACTGAAGCTTTCTTT. It translates to CASLPVPGGTEAFF.

This clone was counted only a few times. This chain connects TRBV21-1 to TRBJ1-2; TRBD1 was called by the table and not checked on the DNA. TRBV21-1 is designated a pseudogene. This CDR3 contains 15 residues. CDR3 sequence (DNA): TGTGCCAGCAGCAAAGAAATCCCCACAGGCTATGGCTACACCTTC. Residues: CASSKEIPTGYGYTF.

The chain carries TRBV2 and TRBJ2-1; D is unresolved. Germline V gene data show CDR1 as SNHLY and CDR2 as FYNNEI. V was pared by 2 bases and J by 4 bases, with 15 bases between. The CDR3 loop spans 16 amino acids. Here the CDR3 DNA reads TGTGCCAGCAGTGAATTAGAACAGACACCATACAATGAGCAGTTCTTC. It translates to CASSELEQTPYNEQFF.

This clone showed up just a few times. The chain uses TRBV19 and TRBJ2-7; maybe TRBD1 (6 bases). This CDR3 region has 14 residues. The germline V gene encodes CDR1 LNHDA and CDR2 SQIVND (reference sequence). V dropped 6 bases and J dropped 6 bases, with 18 bases sitting between them. As DNA, the CDR3 is TGTGCCAGTAGCTCGCCGACAGGATCGGGCGAGCAGTACTTC. Translation gives CASSSPTGSGEQYF.

The rearrangement links TRBV4-3 to TRBJ1-4; 7 bases agree with TRBD1. This CDR3 comprises 14 residues. Germline V gene sequence: CDR1 LGHNA, CDR2 YSLEER. With 0 bases clipped from V and 8 bases from J, the junction kept 3 bases outside the gene matches. The CDR3 region has the DNA TGCGCCAGCAGCCAAGATGGACAGGTGGAAAAACTGTTTTTT. It yields the protein CASSQDGQVEKLFF.

The chain carries TRBV19 and TRBJ2-7; 8 bases line up with TRBD1. Germline V gives CDR1 LNHDA, CDR2 SQIVND (reference sequence). This CDR3 is 14 amino acids long. V lost 1 base and J lost 5; bases outside the gene matches: 4. This chain's CDR3 is CASSIGPGGHEQYF. The CDR3 DNA reads as TGTGCCAGTAGTATAGGTCCAGGGGGCCACGAGCAGTACTTC.

V usage is TRBV5-6 and J usage is TRBJ1-1, with D uncertain. V dropped 4 bases and J dropped 0 bases, with 7 bases sitting between them. There are 13 residues in the CDR3. Germline CDR1 SGHDT, CDR2 YYEEEE. CDR3 coding DNA: TGTGCCAGCAGCGTGCAACTGAACACTGAAGCTTTCTTT. Translating it yields CASSVQLNTEAFF. The whole variable domain, remainder taken from reference TRBV5-6 and TRBJ1-1, is DAGVTQSPTHLIKTRGQQVTLRCSPKSGHDTVSWYQQALGQGPQFIFQYYEEEERQRGNFPDRFSGHQFPNYSSELNVNALLLGDSALYLCASSVQLNTEAFFGQGTRLTVV.

There are a few counts of this clone. The rearrangement joins TRBV30 to TRBJ2-1; TRBD2 matches at 9 bases. The V and J ends lost 0 bases and 3 bases, in that order; junction bases with no gene match: 3. There are 15 residues in the CDR3. Germline-derived CDR1 and CDR2 are GTSNPN and SVGIG (reference sequence). CDR3 DNA sequence: TGTGCCTGGAGTGTAGCGGGAGGTAACTACAATGAGCAGTTCTTC. It encodes CAWSVAGGNYNEQFF.

The rearrangement joins TRBV28 to TRBJ2-1; 10 nucleotides match TRBD2. Germline V gives CDR1 MDHEN, CDR2 SYDVKM. The CDR3 has 16 residues. V lost 4 bases to trimming and J lost 1 base; unmatched junction nucleotides: 4. This chain's CDR3 is CASSWTSGMSYNEQFF. In DNA form, the CDR3 reads TGTGCCAGCAGTTGGACTAGCGGAATGTCCTACAATGAGCAGTTCTTC.

V gene TRBV6-5 combines with J gene TRBJ2-1, with 14 bases matching TRBD2. CDR1 and CDR2 from the germline V gene are MNHEY and SVGAGI. Losses at the gene ends were 0 bases for V and 8 bases for J; bases not matched to a gene: 3. The CDR3 is made up of 16 amino acids. The CDR3 spells CASSYSGTSGSHEQFF. CDR3 bases: TGTGCCAGCAGTTACTCTGGGACTAGCGGGAGCCATGAGCAGTTCTTC.

In its sample, this clone was seen once. The V call is TRBV15, the J call TRBJ2-3; no definite D call. Trimming shortened V by 0 bases and J by 2 bases, and 9 bases separated the two germline ends. The CDR3 consists of 15 residues. The germline gives CDR1 LNHNV, CDR2 YYDKDF (reference sequence). DNA for the CDR3: TGTGCCACCAGCAGAGATCTACAGTACACAGATACGCAGTATTTT. It yields the protein CATSRDLQYTDTQYF.

The gene calls are TRBV5-1 and TRBJ1-1; D is possibly TRBD1 (5 bases). Per the germline V gene, CDR1 is SGHRS and CDR2 is YFSETQ. Trimming cost V 5 bases and J 6 bases, with 14 bases left between them. The CDR3 loop spans 13 amino acids. Here the CDR3 DNA reads TGCGCCAGCAGTCTGGTGGCGGGACCTGAAGCTTTCTTT. Translating gives CASSLVAGPEAFF.

V is TRBV10-1 and J is TRBJ2-7, with no clear D. The CDR3 contains 13 residues. V lost 8 bases and J lost 2, with 13 bases in between. The germline V gene has CDR1 WNHNN and CDR2 SYGVQD (reference sequence). The CDR3 loop is CASPRTPAYEQYF. The CDR3 nucleotides read TGCGCCAGCCCCAGGACGCCGGCCTACGAGCAGTACTTC.

The chain recombines TRBV5-8 with TRBJ1-5; D uncertain. The V end lost 4 bases, the J end lost 4 bases, and 15 bases lay between the germline ends. There are 15 residues in the CDR3. The V gene's germline CDR1 is SGHTS and CDR2 YDEGEE. The DNA for the CDR3 is TGTGCCAGCAGCCTAGGGCCGCTTTGGAATCAGCCCCAGCATTTT. As protein: CASSLGPLWNQPQHF.

This sequence joins TRBV7-6 and TRBJ2-7; D possibly uses TRBD1 or TRBD2 (7 bases each). With 2 bases removed from V and 0 bases from J, the gap between germline ends came to 14 bases. Looked up from germline, CDR1 is SGHVS and CDR2 is FNYEAQ. The CDR3 extends over 16 amino acids. The CDR3 nucleotides are TGTGCCAGCAGCTTACAGGGGGGGCAGAGCTCCTACGAGCAGTACTTC. This translates into CASSLQGGQSSYEQYF.

This chain connects TRBV10-1 to TRBJ2-2, with 8 bases that match TRBD1. J lost 5 bases, V lost 0 bases, and 8 bases had no gene match. Germline CDR1 reads WNHNN; CDR2 reads SYGVQD (reference sequence). This CDR3 has 17 residues. The CDR3 DNA follows: TGCGCCAGCAGTGAGTCGGCCAGGGGGCCTCATACCGGGGAGCTGTTTTTT. It translates to CASSESARGPHTGELFF.